This is a list of T cell receptor beta chains from one sample in a study of multiple sclerosis patients with progressive multifocal leukoencephalopathy. Here immunoSEQ multiplex PCR was the method, and the copy in TCRdb shows in-frame clones only, minus some. The repertoire holds 20,000 to 30,000 clones, with roughly 90% as singletons. This specimen was PBMCs, taken from a patient treated with natalizumab. The receptors derive from a man aged 25-45 years with multiple sclerosis. The conserved cysteine and the conserved F or W are not part of the CDR3 here. The size entry is marked missing in some rows and otherwise reads once, few, many or a size class.

V,size,J,CDR3
TRBV13,NA,TRBJ1-2,ASSFRQGEANYGYT
TRBV29-1,NA,TRBJ2-5,SNPEGLAGADRETQY
TRBV11-3,NA,TRBJ2-1,ASSSLRTSGRVNEQF
TRBV5-1,NA,TRBJ2-5,ASSWTVGETQY
TRBV9,NA,TRBJ1-3,ASSDGGYSGNTIY
TRBV4-2,NA,TRBJ2-2,ASSPRLSRSNLAGELF
TRBV5-4,NA,NA,ASSLGGTRAYEQY
TRBV14,NA,TRBJ2-1,ASSWTSGYNEQF
TRBV13,once,TRBJ2-1,ASSSKGTSGSSDEQF
TRBV11-2,once,TRBJ2-3,ASSGDSTSGSTDTQY
TRBV19,NA,TRBJ2-3,ASSIGLAYTDTQY
TRBV5-1,NA,NA,ASSSLEASYEQY
TRBV6-5,NA,TRBJ2-2,ASRQDPDWGGELF
TRBV9,NA,TRBJ2-6,ASSVGGRISGANVLT
TRBV10-2,NA,TRBJ1-3,ASKAGNSGNTIY
TRBV6-6,NA,TRBJ2-3,ASSPRDSSDTQY
TRBV5-1,NA,TRBJ2-2,ASSLAGAGRNTGELF
TRBV7-9,NA,TRBJ1-2,ASSPDLGGYGYT
TRBV7-2,NA,TRBJ2-7,ASSSDGTGVYEQY
TRBV7-3,NA,TRBJ2-7,ASSLGQGAINEQY
TRBV27,NA,TRBJ2-6,ASAGLQVSGANVLT
TRBV6-1,NA,TRBJ1-5,ASRQRGDNQPQH
TRBV18,NA,TRBJ2-1,ASSPRAGLNLYNEQF
TRBV11-3,NA,TRBJ2-3,ASSLTGTVGTDTQY
TRBV14,NA,TRBJ2-1,ASSLGQGMGNEQF
TRBV28,NA,TRBJ1-2,ASSLGPSSLGYT
TRBV4-3,NA,TRBJ2-1,ASSQDPKIGAYNEQF
TRBV5-4,NA,TRBJ1-4,ASSQNNEKLF
TRBV7-6,NA,TRBJ1-1,ASSLAGREEFTEAF
TRBV29-1,once,TRBJ1-2,SVERGRGGYT
TRBV5-1,NA,TRBJ2-2,ASSLAISGLNTGELF
TRBV5-1,NA,TRBJ1-3,ASSLVGEASGNTIY
TRBV7-9,once,TRBJ2-1,ASSSTSGSYNEQF
TRBV5-5,NA,TRBJ1-4,ASSFRDRVNEKLF
TRBV6-6,NA,TRBJ1-2,ARPPGQGLDGYT
TRBV30,NA,TRBJ2-1,AWSETSFEQF
TRBV4-3,NA,TRBJ2-1,ASSLTSGAYNEQF
TRBV5-4,NA,TRBJ1-1,ASSSLQSFGTEAF
TRBV10-3,NA,TRBJ2-1,AISESYVLGYNEQF
TRBV15,NA,TRBJ1-5,ATSMPGRESQPQH
TRBV6-5,NA,TRBJ2-2,ASSLTSGFNTGELF
TRBV10-3,NA,TRBJ1-1,AISVGQGNGEAF
TRBV19,NA,TRBJ2-2,ASTPDRAGELF
TRBV7-3,NA,TRBJ2-2,ASSLRQGATTGELF